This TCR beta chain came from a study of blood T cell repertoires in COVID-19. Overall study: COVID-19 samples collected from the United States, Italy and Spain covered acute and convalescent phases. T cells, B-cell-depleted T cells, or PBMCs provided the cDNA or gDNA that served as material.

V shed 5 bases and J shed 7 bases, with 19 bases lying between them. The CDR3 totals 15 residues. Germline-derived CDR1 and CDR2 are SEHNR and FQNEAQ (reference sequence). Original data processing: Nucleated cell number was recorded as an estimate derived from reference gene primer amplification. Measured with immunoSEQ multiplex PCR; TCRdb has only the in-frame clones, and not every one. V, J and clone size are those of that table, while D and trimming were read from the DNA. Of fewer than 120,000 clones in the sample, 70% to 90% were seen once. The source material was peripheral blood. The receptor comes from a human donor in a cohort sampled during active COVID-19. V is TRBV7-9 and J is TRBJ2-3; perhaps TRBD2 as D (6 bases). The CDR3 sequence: CASSLSGTGGNTQYF. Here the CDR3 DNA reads TGTGCCAGCAGCCTTAGCGGAACTGGGGGGAATACGCAGTATTTT.